This T cell receptor beta chain was recorded in a study of persistence of HIV-infected CD4 T cells. In the study overall: Blood samples, up to 180 mL, came from multiple time points, except a couple of leukapheresis donors sampled once. The study, taken as a whole, reports: Antigen-responding cells were enriched for degenerate expanded CDR3beta sequences. TCR oligoclonality correlated with proviral oligoclonality in the same sorted populations.

CDR3 length equals 14 residues. The V and J ends lost 2 bases and 3 bases respectively, with 7 bases between them. Germline V CDR1 and CDR2: ENHRY, SYGVKD. In this sample, this clone turned up once. Its antigen is not identified. This was the immunoSEQ version 4 assay in survey mode. Each sample used up to about 1 ug genomic DNA diluted to 10 ng/uL. Here immunoSEQ multiplex PCR was the method, and the copy in TCRdb shows in-frame clones only, minus some. The repertoire has tens of thousands of clones, approximately 78% of them found once; the top ten carry approximately 4.6%. Stimulation used 10 ug/mL lysate from CMV-infected fibroblasts. CD40L-negative CD69-negative CD45RO-high memory CD4+ T cells were sorted as populations depleted of antigen-responding cells.

The sequence was obtained from an adult man with HIV who was CMV-seropositive. The chain employs TRBV10-3 and TRBJ1-4; D remains ambiguous. Here the sequenced sample was CD4+ T cells sorted from PBMCs after approximately 18-hour stimulation, taken from a patient who received antiretroviral therapy. The CDR3 coding sequence is TGTGCCATCAGTGAGAGGACCTCTAATGAAAAACTGTTTTTT. It yields the protein CAISERTSNEKLFF.